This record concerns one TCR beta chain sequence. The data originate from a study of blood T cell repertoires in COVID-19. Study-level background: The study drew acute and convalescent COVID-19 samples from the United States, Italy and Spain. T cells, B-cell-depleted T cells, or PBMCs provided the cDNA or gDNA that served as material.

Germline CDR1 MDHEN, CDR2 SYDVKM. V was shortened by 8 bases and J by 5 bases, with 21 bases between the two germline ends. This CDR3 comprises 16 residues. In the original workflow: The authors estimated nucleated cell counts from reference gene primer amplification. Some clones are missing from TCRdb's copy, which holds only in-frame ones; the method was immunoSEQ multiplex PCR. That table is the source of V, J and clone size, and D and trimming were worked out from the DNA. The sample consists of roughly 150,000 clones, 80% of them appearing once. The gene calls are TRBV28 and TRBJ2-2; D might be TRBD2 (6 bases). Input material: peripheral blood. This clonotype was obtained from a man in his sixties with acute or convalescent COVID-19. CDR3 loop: CASSSPSAAGTGELFF. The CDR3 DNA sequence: TGTGCCAGCTCATCCCCATCGGCGGCGGGGACCGGGGAGCTGTTTTTT.